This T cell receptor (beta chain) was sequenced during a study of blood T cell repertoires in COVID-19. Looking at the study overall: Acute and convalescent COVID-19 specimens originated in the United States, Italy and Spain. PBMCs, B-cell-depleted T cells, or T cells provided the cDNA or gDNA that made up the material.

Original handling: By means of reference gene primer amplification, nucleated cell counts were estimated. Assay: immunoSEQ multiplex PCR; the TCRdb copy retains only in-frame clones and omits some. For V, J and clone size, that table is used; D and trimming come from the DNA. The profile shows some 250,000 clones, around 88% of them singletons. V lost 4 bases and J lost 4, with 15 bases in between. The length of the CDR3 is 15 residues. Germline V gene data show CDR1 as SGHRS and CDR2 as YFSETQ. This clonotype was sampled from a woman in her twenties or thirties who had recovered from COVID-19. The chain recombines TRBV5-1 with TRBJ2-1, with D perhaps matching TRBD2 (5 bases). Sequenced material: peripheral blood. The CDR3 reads CASSVTEGSYNEQFF. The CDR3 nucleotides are TGCGCCAGCAGCGTCACAGAGGGTTCTTACAATGAGCAGTTCTTC.